The entry below gives a single T cell receptor beta chain sequence along with its context. Antigen: not known. The sample contains more than one DNA sequence encoding this CDR3. The isolated RNA, all of it, was reverse transcribed, so expressed TCRB transcripts were what got sequenced. Samples of naive, central memory and regulatory T cells yielded a mean of about 3.5 million reads. The repertoire was sequenced with immunoSEQ multiplex PCR; TCRdb's copy has only in-frame clones and lacks some. The data contain 350,000 to 450,000 clones, roughly 14% of them singletons. Germline CDR1 reads MNHEY; CDR2 reads SVGAGI. Trimming shortened V by 6 bases and J by 9 bases, and 9 bases separated the two germline ends. The CDR3 loop spans 11 amino acids. The data stem from a study of beta chain features in type 1 diabetes. Study results and limitations: The influence of HLA type on TCRB rearrangement stayed undetermined.

This sequence originates from a man aged 25 to 45 in good health. Specimen: naive CD4+ T cells from blood. This chain joins TRBV6-5 and TRBJ2-1; D is unclear. Written as DNA, the CDR3 is TGTGCCAGCAGGCGAATAGGTGAGCAGTTCTTC. Amino acids: CASRRIGEQFF.